This T cell receptor beta chain originates from a study of CD8 T cells in ankylosing spondylitis (dated by TCRdb to 2016 to 2017). In the study overall: The study profiled T cell receptor beta repertoires in healthy donors and ankylosing spondylitis patients to find disease-linked TCR variants. The full study cohort was made up of approximately 24 ankylosing spondylitis patients and more than 90 healthy donors. Peripheral blood was sampled, and synovial fluid was also collected from ankylosing spondylitis patients.

As for this clonotype: Its antigen is unknown. No base-level quality is on record; no much larger clone is a single base apart.

The instrument was an Illumina HiSeq 2500. Quantitative 5'-RACE with molecular barcodes was used to prepare TCR beta libraries. As for the authors' bioinformatics: To identify disease-linked TCR variants, a new computational method was used, one built on a probabilistic model of VDJ rearrangement. TCRdb passed the public sequencing reads through fastp at Q25 and MiXCR, retaining productive beta sequences. Identical CDR3 proteins give one entry, which carries the most common genes and DNA. TCRdb's processing, not the study's, gives the V and J calls here. The sample table shows 350,000 to 450,000 distinct CDR3 sequences, and roughly 27% are seen once. About 0.9% of the sample is taken by the ten largest. The research as a whole found: The disease-linked clones were reported as significantly enriched in matched synovial fluid samples from ankylosing spondylitis patients. Some TCR beta motif variants had previously been reported in synovial fluid and blood of reactive arthritis patients, which suggested common disease-initiation mechanisms. The disease-linked clones showed a CD8+ phenotype and occurred at relatively low frequencies in peripheral blood. Blood from ankylosing spondylitis patients appeared to be characterized by a TCR beta motif composed of eight highly homologous amino acid variants.

Clipping removes 8 bases from V and 0 bases from J, with 10 as the unmatched junction base count. CDR3 length: 18 amino acids, cysteine to phenylalanine. Solely the CDR3 DNA is kept, with 54 bases framed from the first base. Source material: blood, either unsorted or a sorted T cell fraction (not recorded which). Recombination connected TRBV12-3 or TRBV12-4 to TRBJ2-1, and 13 junction bases match TRBD2. The source of this sequence is a male donor with ankylosing spondylitis. CDR3 protein: CASCPGLAGDISYNEQFF. The nucleotide sequence reads TGTGCCAGCTGTCCCGGACTAGCGGGAGACATCTCCTACAATGAGCAGTTCTTC.